This T cell receptor (beta chain) was captured in a study of T cell changes during pregnancy in multiple sclerosis. Assay used: immunoSEQ multiplex PCR; TCRdb lists only in-frame clones, some missing. The sample holds around 100,000 clones, roughly nine tenths seen once. CDR1 SGHTS and CDR2 YDEGEE come from the germline V gene. The CDR3 runs to 13 residues. Trimming cost V 4 bases and J 6 bases; bases outside gene matches: 2. The TCR sequence derives from a female donor with multiple sclerosis, enrolled in a pregnancy study. The sample in question was peripheral blood, obtained after pregnancy. The chain carries TRBV5-8 and TRBJ1-5, with 9 bases that match TRBD1. CDR3 coding DNA: TGTGCCAGCAGCCGGGACAGGGTTCAGCCCCAGCATTTT. Residues: CASSRDRVQPQHF.